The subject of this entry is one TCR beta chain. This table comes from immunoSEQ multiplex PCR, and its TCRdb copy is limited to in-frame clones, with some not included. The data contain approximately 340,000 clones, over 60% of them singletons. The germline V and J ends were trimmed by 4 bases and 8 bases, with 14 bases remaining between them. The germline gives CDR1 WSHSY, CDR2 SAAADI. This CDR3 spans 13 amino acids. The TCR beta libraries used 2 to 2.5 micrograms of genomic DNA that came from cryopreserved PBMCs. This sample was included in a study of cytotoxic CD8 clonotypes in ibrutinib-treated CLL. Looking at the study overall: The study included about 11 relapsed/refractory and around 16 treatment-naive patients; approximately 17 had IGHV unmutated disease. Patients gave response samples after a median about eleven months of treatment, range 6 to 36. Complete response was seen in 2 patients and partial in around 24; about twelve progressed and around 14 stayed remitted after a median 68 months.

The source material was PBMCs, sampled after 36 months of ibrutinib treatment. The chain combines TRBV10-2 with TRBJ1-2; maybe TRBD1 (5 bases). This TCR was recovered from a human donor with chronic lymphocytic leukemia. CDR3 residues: CASSGGGVPGYTF. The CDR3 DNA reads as TGCGCCAGCAGTGGTGGGGGGGTACCCGGCTACACCTTC.